This section outlines one TCR beta chain sequence together with its context. Its target antigen remains unknown. The sample holds no much larger clone one base away, and base qualities are not on file. For every enrolled patient, mismatch repair deficiency was confirmed by either polymerase chain reaction or immunohistochemistry. TCR sequencing was carried out for three patients who responded to pembrolizumab therapy. The phase II trial prospectively tested pembrolizumab PD-1 blockade in advanced mismatch repair-deficient cancers regardless of tissue of origin. Peripheral blood T cell samples were gathered serially, both before PD-1 blockade started and at multiple time points afterward. Blood sampling time points were reported as weeks after the first dose of pembrolizumab. The CDR3 spans 14 residues, from the cysteine through the phenylalanine. Just the 42-base CDR3 DNA is kept, in frame starting at base 1. Trimming removed 6 bases from V and 5 bases from J; the gene matches leave 7 bases unexplained. CDR1 and CDR2 (SGHTA, FQGTGA) derive from the germline V gene.

The library was made by the immunoSEQ multiplex PCR assay. What TCRdb holds here is the immuneACCESS table cut down to in-frame rearrangements. Part of the clones is not present; checked against another copy, under half of the missing clones reflect an unresolved V gene, and the others are unexplained. This sample comprises about 79,000 clones, roughly 80% of them detected only once. Clones ranked in the top ten supply approximately 5% of the sample. The entry originates in a study of PD-1 blockade in mismatch repair-deficient tumors (TCRdb year 2017). About the investigation overall: The trial enrolled about 90 consecutive patients with roughly twelve mismatch repair-deficient cancer types between late 2013 and 2016, all previously treated and progressing. Tumor-associated T cell clones were tracked in the peripheral blood of patients responding to PD-1 blockade by deep sequencing of TCR CDR3 regions. What the study reported, not specific to this receptor: After pembrolizumab, tumor-resident clones, which were often undetectable in blood before treatment, expanded rapidly and then contracted, generally ahead of radiologic responses.

This TCR was sampled from an adult with mismatch repair-deficient cancer. The sample in question was peripheral blood, obtained 44 weeks after starting pembrolizumab. The V and J segments used are TRBV7-3 and TRBJ2-1; 7 middle bases align to TRBD1. The CDR3 is CASRTGTANNEQFF. The DNA reads TGTGCCAGCAGAACCGGGACAGCCAACAATGAGCAGTTCTTC.